This TCR beta chain is drawn from a study of Ad26.COV2.S vaccination and SARS-CoV-2 variants. Overall study: By the intramuscular route, Ad26.COV2.S was given once, or twice 56 days apart. Findings and limits, study-wide: Spike-specific CD8+ and CD4+ T cell responses reportedly showed substantial breadth after vaccination.

Documented treatment: roughly 18 received Ad26.COV2.S at low or high dose, single or two shots; several received placebo; per-sample allocation not given. The investigators took samples on day 63 after the first vaccine or placebo injection. What was given as vaccine was an Ad26 vector encoding Wuhan-strain SARS-CoV-2 spike. As concerns this clone: What it recognizes is unknown.

The CDR3 is 14 amino acids. Germline CDR1 is SEHNR and CDR2 is FQNEAQ (reference sequence). Between the trimmed V and J ends, which lost 2 bases and 5 bases, there was a span of 12 bases. Repertoires were generated with immunoSEQ multiplex PCR, while TCRdb's copy carries only in-frame clones and drops some. Of about 680,000 clones in the sample, 89% were seen once. This chain joins TRBV7-9 and TRBJ2-5; the D is unclear. The sequencing used peripheral blood, collected in a trial of Ad26.COV2.S vaccine versus placebo. The TCR originated in a person aged 18-60 years who received the Ad26.COV2.S COVID-19 vaccine or a placebo. The CDR3 here is CASSLLSWLETQYF. The CDR3 region has the DNA TGTGCCAGCAGCTTACTTTCGTGGTTGGAGACCCAGTACTTC.